One sample yielded the 22 T cell receptor beta chains listed below, sequenced in a study of cytomegalovirus exposure and HLA in healthy donors. PCR used 60 Vbeta primers and 13 Jbeta primers. TCRdb's copy holds only in-frame clones and misses some; the assay was immunoSEQ multiplex PCR. In the table there are more than 100,000 clones, about 78% of which are singletons. Specimen: PBMCs. Source of these receptors: a man aged 50 or older in good health and CMV-seropositive.

V and J are TRBV15 and TRBJ1-2, with 7 bases identical to TRBD1. CDR3 length: 13 amino acids. From germline, CDR1 is LNHNV and CDR2 YYDKDF (reference sequence). J gave up 14 bases and V 5 bases, and 14 bases lay outside the gene matches. Written as DNA, the CDR3 is TGTGCCACCAGCCCGCGGGACAGCCCTCTTAGGACCTTC. Its protein is CATSPRDSPLRTF.

This sequence joins TRBV15 and TRBJ2-3; 7 bases are shared with TRBD1. The germline V gene has CDR1 LNHNV and CDR2 YYDKDF (reference sequence). The CDR3 contains 15 residues. J gave up 2 bases and V 5 bases, and 7 bases lay outside the gene matches. The CDR3 DNA sequence: TGTGCCACCAGCGTAGGACAGGTTAACACAGATACGCAGTATTTT. This encodes CATSVGQVNTDTQYF.

The chain uses TRBV13 and TRBJ1-2; 11 positions agree with TRBD1. The junction had 7 bases not matched to a gene; V was cut back by 3 bases and J by 7 bases. CDR3 length equals 15 residues. Germline V gene sequence: CDR1 PRHDT, CDR2 FYEKMQ (reference sequence). In nucleotides, the CDR3 is TGTGCCAGCAGCTTTACCGGGACAGGGGGACTTGGCTACACCTTC. Translating it yields CASSFTGTGGLGYTF. Variable domain in full (rest from reference TRBV13 and TRBJ1-2): AAGVIQSPRHLIKEKRETATLKCYPIPRHDTVYWYQQGPGQDPQFLISFYEKMQSDKGSIPDRFSAQQFSDYHSELNMSSLELGDSALYFCASSFTGTGGLGYTFGSGTRLTVV.

The J gene is TRBJ2-3, the V gene TRBV10-3; possible D gene TRBD1, 6 bases. The CDR3 extends over 13 amino acids. V was pared by 4 bases and J by 3 bases, with 8 bases between. Germline V gives CDR1 ENHRY, CDR2 SYGVKD. CDR3 in DNA: TGTGCCATCAGTGGGGGGCAGACAGATACGCAGTATTTT. It encodes CAISGGQTDTQYF.

The chain is built from TRBV6-5 and TRBJ1-2, with 9 bases that match TRBD1. The CDR3 consists of 13 residues. The V gene's germline CDR1 is MNHEY and CDR2 SVGAGI. The V and J ends lost 6 bases and 6 bases, in that order; junction bases with no gene match: 5. Here the CDR3 reads CASRQQGAHGYTF. DNA of the CDR3: TGTGCCAGCAGGCAACAGGGGGCCCATGGCTACACCTTC.

The rearrangement joins TRBV5-1 to TRBJ2-2; D remains unclear. V lost 0 bases, J lost 6 bases, and 12 bases lay in between. From germline, CDR1 is SGHRS and CDR2 YFSETQ. The CDR3 is 15 amino acids. CDR3 region: CASSLGSDWAGELFF. The CDR3 bases are TGCGCCAGCAGCTTGGGCTCCGACTGGGCCGGGGAGCTGTTTTTT. Full variable domain (rest looked up from reference TRBV5-1 and TRBJ2-2): KAGVTQTPRYLIKTRGQQVTLSCSPISGHRSVSWYQQTPGQGLQFLFEYFSETQRNKGNFPGRFSGRQFSNSRSEMNVSTLELGDSALYLCASSLGSDWAGELFFGEGSRLTVL.

The rearrangement links TRBV19 to TRBJ2-2; 9 bases fit TRBD1. V was clipped by 8 bases and J by 0 bases; unmatched bases: 1. Germline assignment: CDR1 LNHDA and CDR2 SQIVND (reference sequence). The CDR3 is 14 residues long. CDR3 sequence: CASGTGTNTGELFF. The CDR3 nucleotides read TGTGCCAGTGGGACAGGGACGAACACCGGGGAGCTGTTTTTT.

A few counts support this clone. The rearrangement links TRBV4-2 to TRBJ1-2; 9 bases map to TRBD1. V was clipped by 3 bases and J by 2 bases; unmatched bases: 7. Germline V gene data show CDR1 as LGHNA and CDR2 as YNFKEQ. The CDR3 runs to 16 residues. CDR3: CASSQASGTGNYGYTF. The CDR3 DNA follows: TGTGCCAGCAGCCAGGCCTCCGGGACAGGGAACTATGGCTACACCTTC.

This rearrangement joins TRBV27 to TRBJ2-3; 9 positions agree with TRBD1. Germline V lookup: CDR1 MNHEY, CDR2 SMNVEV (reference sequence). V lost 3 bases, J lost 2 bases, and 12 bases stayed unmatched. The CDR3 has 18 residues. CDR3 protein: CASSFKGTGLRTTDTQYF. In nucleotides, the CDR3 is TGTGCCAGCAGTTTTAAGGGGACAGGGCTCCGCACCACAGATACGCAGTATTTT.

The genes are TRBV5-1 and TRBJ1-2, with 7 bases aligning to TRBD1. V lost 6 bases and J lost 1; bases outside the gene matches: 6. CDR1 is SGHRS and CDR2 is YFSETQ in the germline V gene. The CDR3 runs 14 residues. In nucleotides, the CDR3 is TGCGCCAGCAAGGGACAGAACTATAACTATGGCTACACCTTC. Its translation: CASKGQNYNYGYTF.

The CDR3 DNA is TGTGCCAGCACCCTGGGACTTAGCTCCTACGAGCAGTACTTC. Translated, it gives CASTLGLSSYEQYF. The V and J genes are TRBV11-2 and TRBJ2-7; tentatively, D is TRBD2 (6 bases). Trimming took off 7 bases at V and 0 bases at J, with 13 bases between the two ends. This CDR3 comprises 14 residues. Germline V gene lookup returns CDR1 SGHAT and CDR2 FQNNGV.

The chain couples TRBV5-1 to TRBJ1-6; 7 nucleotides line up with TRBD1. The ends lost 0 bases at V and 8 bases at J; junction bases unmatched: 5. The germline V gene has CDR1 SGHRS and CDR2 YFSETQ. This CDR3 is built from 15 residues. CDR3 sequence reads: CASSLATGLDSPLHF. As DNA, the CDR3 is TGCGCCAGCAGCTTGGCGACAGGGCTGGATTCACCCCTCCACTTT.

A single count supports this clone. The chain joins TRBV6-6 to TRBJ2-3; 7 nucleotides match TRBD2. The junction had 9 bases not matched to a gene; V was cut back by 6 bases and J by 0 bases. This CDR3 has 16 residues. Germline values: CDR1 MNHNY, CDR2 SVGAGI (reference sequence). The CDR3 protein is CASRPTSASSTDTQYF. In DNA form, the CDR3 reads TGTGCCAGCAGGCCTACTAGCGCTTCTAGCACAGATACGCAGTATTTT.

The rearrangement links TRBV6-5 to TRBJ1-5; D is undetermined. CDR1 and CDR2 (germline): MNHEY, SVGAGI. V lost 2 bases, J lost 6 bases, and 8 bases lay in between. The CDR3 is 13 residues long. As DNA, the CDR3 is TGTGCCAGCAGTTACGCGCAATCTCAGCCCCAGCATTTT. Protein sequence: CASSYAQSQPQHF.

This clone was counted a few times. This chain uses TRBV6-1 with TRBJ1-1; perhaps TRBD1 as D (6 bases). The germline V gene has CDR1 MNHNS and CDR2 SASEGT. CDR3 length: 8 amino acids. V lost 7 bases, J lost 14 bases, and 8 bases lay in between. The CDR3 here is CASKDSFF. The CDR3 DNA follows: TGTGCCAGCAAGGACAGCTTCTTT.

This chain links TRBV7-2 with TRBJ1-2, with 10 bases aligning to TRBD1. V was clipped by 2 bases and J by 2 bases; unmatched bases: 8. Germline assignment: CDR1 SGHTA and CDR2 FQGNSA. The CDR3 is 17 amino acids. In DNA, the CDR3 is TGTGCCAGCAGCTTACAGGGGACAGGGGTTGCCAACTATGGCTACACCTTC. It codes for CASSLQGTGVANYGYTF. The full variable domain, its missing parts supplied by reference TRBV7-2 and TRBJ1-2, is GAGVSQSPSNKVTEKGKDVELRCDPISGHTALYWYRQSLGQGLEFLIYFQGNSAPDKSGLPSDRFSAERTGGSVSTLTIQRTQQEDSAVYLCASSLQGTGVANYGYTFGSGTRLTVV.

The rearrangement joins TRBV6-5 to TRBJ2-7, with a tentative D call TRBD1 (8 bases). The ends were cut back, 10 bases at V and 4 bases at J, with 20 bases in the middle. From germline, CDR1 is MNHEY and CDR2 SVGAGI. CDR3 length equals 14 residues. As DNA, the CDR3 is TGTGCCACCAGAGACAGGGGAGGGGAGTACGAGCAGTACTTC. It is translated as CATRDRGGEYEQYF.

This clone has a handful of counts. The rearrangement joins TRBV6-5 to TRBJ1-1, with D tentatively TRBD1 (6 bases). Germline V CDR1 and CDR2: MNHEY, SVGAGI. With 7 bases removed from V and 4 bases from J, the gap between germline ends came to 16 bases. The CDR3 contains 14 residues. CDR3 DNA sequence: TGTGCCAGCACCCTCATTCCAGGGGTCACTGAAGCTTTCTTT. Its protein is CASTLIPGVTEAFF.

V gene TRBV6-4 combines with J gene TRBJ2-2; D gene ambiguous. The CDR3 loop spans 14 amino acids. V dropped 0 bases and J dropped 6 bases, with 8 bases sitting between them. The germline gives CDR1 MRHNA, CDR2 SNTAGT. The DNA for the CDR3 is TGTGCCAGCAGTGACTCCACAGTCCCCGGGGAGCTGTTTTTT. Protein product: CASSDSTVPGELFF.

V is TRBV10-3 and J is TRBJ2-3; no clear D gene. CDR1 ENHRY and CDR2 SYGVKD come from the germline V gene. V lost 4 bases to trimming and J lost 6 bases, with 5 bases between them. The CDR3 loop spans 11 amino acids. The DNA of the CDR3 is TGTGCCATCAGTGGCGAGGATACGCAGTATTTT. The encoded protein is CAISGEDTQYF.

This clone was detected once. The chain combines TRBV15 with TRBJ1-4, with a weak D call TRBD1 (6 bases). The CDR3 has 14 residues. The V gene lost 1 base and the J gene lost 5 bases, with 8 bases spanning the gap. Germline-derived CDR1 and CDR2 are LNHNV and YYDKDF (reference sequence). CDR3: CATSRGGQNEKLFF. Here the CDR3 DNA reads TGTGCCACCAGCAGAGGGGGGCAGAATGAAAAACTGTTTTTT.

J is TRBJ2-4 and V is TRBV19, with D possibly TRBD1 on 7 matching bases. The CDR3 extends over 17 amino acids. V lost 7 bases and J lost 6, with 25 bases in between. CDR1 and CDR2 (germline): LNHDA, SQIVND (reference sequence). The CDR3 nucleotides are TGTGCCAGTAACCGAGGATCGACAGGGCGGGATCGAAACATTCAGTACTTC. Translating it yields CASNRGSTGRDRNIQYF. The complete variable domain, with remaining parts taken from reference TRBV19 and TRBJ2-4, reads DGGITQSPKYLFRKEGQNVTLSCEQNLNHDAMYWYRQDPGQGLRLIYYSQIVNDFQKGDIAEGYSVSREKKESFPLTVTSAQKNPTAFYLCASNRGSTGRDRNIQYFGAGTRLSVL.